At least ten counts were recorded for the clone carrying this TCR beta chain. Its specificity is unknown. V was trimmed by 3 bases and J by 0 bases, leaving 14 bases between them. Germline V lookup: CDR1 MDHEN, CDR2 SYDVKM. CDR3 size: 16 residues. These data belong to a study of T cells in Graves' hyperthyroidism and ophthalmopathy. Study-wide background: At the time of initial diagnosis and before any treatment, peripheral blood was collected. Study-wide points: Separating ophthalmopathy from stable hyperthyroidism was achieved by a 13 V-J model.

The study excluded patients with uncontrolled infection, other autoimmune disease, pregnancy or lactation. The diagnostic basis comprised clinical symptoms, serum thyroxine and TRAb, thyroid ultrasound and orbital computed tomography. Using RNA transcripts as the source, TCR beta CDR3 regions were amplified. TCR CDR3 regions were first amplified by RT-PCR with HTBI primers. A single record per CDR3 protein comes from TCRdb applying MiXCR to the multiplex PCR reads. The sample yields approximately 640,000 distinct CDR3 sequences, roughly 17% seen once. The specimen was blood. This TCR derives from a man in his fifties or sixties with Graves' hyperthyroidism. The V call is TRBV28, the J call TRBJ1-1; no reliable D call. CDR3 region: CASSFRVSKMNTEAFF. In DNA, the CDR3 is TGTGCCAGCAGTTTCCGGGTCAGCAAGATGAACACTGAAGCTTTCTTT.